This T cell receptor (beta chain) was identified in a study of CD8 T cells in ankylosing spondylitis. This clonotype was detected ten times or more. Its antigen is unidentified. Making use of molecular barcodes, quantitative 5'-RACE generated TCR beta libraries. TCRdb reprocessed the 5' RACE reads via MiXCR and lists one record per CDR3 protein. Of a few hundred thousand distinct CDR3 sequences listed, about 11% were seen once; the top ten hold less than 8%. This CDR3 has 14 residues. Germline V gene lookup returns CDR1 ENHRY and CDR2 SYGVKD. V gave up 3 bases and J gave up 7 bases, with 10 bases separating them. Study results and caveats: A number of the motif variants had already been described in reactive arthritis synovial fluid and blood.

The V gene is TRBV10-3, the J gene TRBJ1-6; D may be TRBD1 (5 bases). The sequenced sample was blood, either unsorted or a sorted T cell fraction (not recorded which). This receptor was obtained from a male donor with ankylosing spondylitis or in good health (not recorded which). CDR3 residues: CAISDSGWNSPLHF. The DNA for the CDR3 is TGTGCCATCAGTGACTCAGGGTGGAATTCACCCCTCCACTTT.